The present TCR beta chain was sequenced within a study of blood T cells in healthy people across ages. General study points: When one million T cells were used, diversity estimates were thought to be underestimates.

Primers used in a second PCR of about 7 to 12 cycles were a sample-barcoded 5' primer and a J-beta primer mix. TCRdb reprocessed the 5' RACE reads with MiXCR, giving one entry per CDR3 protein. The sample consists of 700,000 or so distinct CDR3 sequences, 40% to 45% of them appearing once. Germline CDR1 MNHEY, CDR2 SVGAGI. With 2 bases removed from V and 9 bases from J, the gap between germline ends came to 16 bases. This CDR3 is built from 14 residues. For this clonotype: The antigen is undetermined.

This sequence was found in a man aged 80 or over in good health. The genes are TRBV6-5 and TRBJ1-1; maybe TRBD1 (6 bases). Sequences were obtained from blood. CDR3 in amino acids: CASSYKPGTNKAFF. In DNA, the CDR3 is TGTGCCAGCAGTTACAAACCCGGGACAAATAAAGCTTTCTTT.